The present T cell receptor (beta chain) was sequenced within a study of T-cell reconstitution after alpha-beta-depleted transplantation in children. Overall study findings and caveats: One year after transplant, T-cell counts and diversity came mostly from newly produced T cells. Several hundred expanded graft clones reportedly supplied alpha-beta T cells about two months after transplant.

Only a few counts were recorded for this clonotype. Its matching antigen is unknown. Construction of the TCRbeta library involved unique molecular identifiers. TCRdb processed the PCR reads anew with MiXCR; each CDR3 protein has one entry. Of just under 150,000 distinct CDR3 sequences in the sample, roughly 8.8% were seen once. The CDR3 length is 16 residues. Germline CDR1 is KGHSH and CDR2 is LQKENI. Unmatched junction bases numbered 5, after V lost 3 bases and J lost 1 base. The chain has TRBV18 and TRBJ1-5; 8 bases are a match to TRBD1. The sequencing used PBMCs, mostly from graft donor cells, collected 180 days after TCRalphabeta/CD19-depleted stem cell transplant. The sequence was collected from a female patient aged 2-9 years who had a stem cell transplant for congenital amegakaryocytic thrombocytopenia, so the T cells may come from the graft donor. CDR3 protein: CASSPPDRASNQPQHF. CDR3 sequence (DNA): TGTGCCAGCTCACCCCCGGACAGGGCAAGCAATCAGCCCCAGCATTTT.